This T cell receptor beta chain was captured in a study of Ad26.COV2.S vaccination and SARS-CoV-2 variants. The overall study: COV1001, an Ad26.COV2.S trial, supplied this vaccine-arm donor. Ad26.COV2.S shots went into the muscle once or twice, 56 days apart.

Libraries were prepared by immunoSEQ multiplex PCR; TCRdb keeps only in-frame clonotypes and omits some of them. The profile shows about 400,000 clones, about four fifths of them singletons. The study's findings and limits: Vaccinees showed greater spike-specific TCR breadth than placebo recipients.

This CDR3 is built from 14 residues. The V gene lost 2 bases and the J gene lost 7 bases, with 15 bases spanning the gap. The V gene's germline CDR1 is MNHEY and CDR2 SMNVEV (reference sequence). Regarding treatment: 15 to 20 received Ad26.COV2.S at low or high dose, single or two shots; several received placebo; per-sample allocation not given. The investigators took samples on day 63 after the first vaccine or placebo injection. With regard to this clone: Its antigen is not known.

The rearrangement joins TRBV27 to TRBJ2-7; D perhaps matches TRBD1 (5 bases). This receptor was identified in a person between 18 and 65 years old who received the Ad26.COV2.S COVID-19 vaccine or a placebo. The sequenced sample was peripheral blood, obtained in a trial of Ad26.COV2.S vaccine versus placebo. The CDR3 nucleotides read TGTGCCAGCAGTTTAGGAATCAGGGTAGAAGAGCAGTACTTC. It translates to CASSLGIRVEEQYF.